This T cell receptor (beta chain) emerged from a study of somatic mutations in cytotoxic T cells in rheumatoid arthritis (dated by TCRdb to 2017 to 2019). Context from the whole study: Before any treatment started and right after they were diagnosed, patients gave peripheral blood samples (about 30 ml EDTA). TCRB deep sequencing covered 65 to 80 patients with rheumatoid arthritis along with approximately 20 healthy controls. In newly diagnosed rheumatoid arthritis without treatment, the study examined if expanded CD8+ T-cell clones harbor somatic mutations, relying on TCRB deep sequencing to characterize clonality. Some V beta antibody-stained T-cell populations were flow-sorted on a FACSAria II or Sony SH800 at nearly 100% purity, and sorted V beta1+ cells also underwent TCRB sequencing. Patients and controls did not essentially differ in median age, which was nearly identical between the groups.

The paper as a whole reports these results and caveats: In patients, CD8+ clonality rose with age (Spearman r ~ 0.45), which was not the case in healthy controls. The largest CD8+ clone made up more than 20% of CD8+ cells in about an eighth of the roughly 65 patients, and blood and synovial fluid shared several identical CD8+ TCRB sequences. The expanded CD8+ clones had unknown antigen targets, and not appearing in virus-specific databases did not rule out that they were virus-specific. CD8+ T-cell clonality did not differ significantly between rheumatoid arthritis patients and age-matched healthy controls.

On an AutoMACS, CD4+ and CD8+ cells were isolated via positive magnetic bead selection, and their purity was verified by flow cytometry. Clonal expansions were first screened by flow cytometry with a TCR V beta antibody panel, then characterized by TCRB deep sequencing of sorted CD8+ fractions. Ficoll-Paque PLUS density gradient separation was used to isolate peripheral blood mononuclear cells. DNA was extracted from CD4-enriched, CD8-enriched or PBMC samples with Nucleospin Tissue or Tissue XS kits and quantified with a Qubit 2.0 fluorometer. In regard to this clone: Its cognate antigen has yet to be identified. Per-base quality was not reported, and no clone a single base away is much larger than it.

Sequencing of TCRB CDR3 was done on genomic DNA with the immunoSEQ assay. Per the original workflow: Published virus-specific TCRB sequences were compared with patient CD8+ clones larger than 1%, and only a few matches were found. Analyses were restricted to productive TCRB rearrangements. A clone was defined by a unique TCRB CDR3 sequence, and clonality was computed as a productive clonality index based on Shannon entropy. The template counts of each clone relative to the total templates per sample were used to calculate repertoire overlap between two samples. V-gene usage from TCRB sequencing and V-gene usage measured by flow cytometry were correlated (Spearman r of 0.61). Drawn from immuneACCESS, this table holds only the in-frame rearrangements with V and J called that TCRdb kept. Clones are partly lost; checked studies trace under half to an unresolved V gene and leave the rest unexplained. The D gene and trimming were derived from the DNA, and the V and J assignments and clone size from that table. This sample gives roughly 13,000 clones in total; more than 75% of them show up just once. Just under 30% of the sample comes from the top ten.

The material sequenced was CD8+ T cells sorted from blood. The receptor was derived from an adult with rheumatoid arthritis.

Here is the DNA: TGTGCCAGCAGTGAACGGACGTCCTACACCTTC. Its product reads: CASSERTSYTF. In this chain, TRBV2 is recombined with TRBJ1-2; the D gene identity is not certain. The CDR3 measures 11 amino acids from cysteine to phenylalanine. Just the 33-base CDR3 DNA is kept, in frame starting at base 1. The V end loses 2 bases and the J end loses 10 bases, and a stretch of 8 bases separates them. The germline V gene encodes CDR1 SNHLY and CDR2 FYNNEI.